This T cell receptor beta chain was captured in a study of blood T cell repertoires in COVID-19. Study-level information: Samples taken during acute and convalescent COVID-19 were collected in the United States, Italy and Spain. T cells, B-cell-depleted T cells, or PBMCs provided the cDNA or gDNA that served as material.

Per the original methods: Estimates of nucleated cell counts were drawn from the amplification of reference gene primers. Sequencing was performed with immunoSEQ multiplex PCR; in TCRdb, only in-frame clones are kept and a portion is missing. V, J and clone size were drawn from that table, and D and trimming were deduced from the DNA. There are some 670,000 clones in the sample; 85% to 90% occur only once, and under 0.3% lies in the top ten. The sequenced material came from peripheral blood. The TCR originated in a woman between 18 and 30 years old with acute or convalescent COVID-19.

For the CDR3, the DNA is TGTGCCAGCAGTTGGGGCTTAGACTACGAGCAGTACTTC. This sequence encodes CASSWGLDYEQYF. The chain is built from TRBV27 and TRBJ2-7; TRBD1 is a possible D gene (5 bases). The CDR3 extends over 13 amino acids. V was pared by 4 bases and J by 3 bases, with 10 bases between. Germline CDR1 is MNHEY and CDR2 is SMNVEV (reference sequence).